Each of the 23 T cell receptor beta chains below was sequenced from the same sample in a study of T cells after yellow fever vaccination. TCRdb passed the 5' RACE reads through MiXCR, listing each CDR3 protein once. The sample lists some 340,000 distinct CDR3 sequences; approximately 4% were seen once. The material was PBMCs, obtained 5 days after the yellow fever booster vaccination. These receptors all stem from a young man who received the YFV17D yellow fever vaccine.

The chain has TRBV28 and TRBJ2-2; no firm D call. Trimming cost V 4 bases and J 6 bases, with 6 bases left between them. This CDR3 contains 12 residues. Germline CDR1 and CDR2: MDHEN and SYDVKM. In DNA, the CDR3 is TGTGCCAGCAGTTCCTTTCCCGGGGAGCTGTTTTTT. This encodes CASSSFPGELFF.

This clonotype was seen ten or more times. This sequence joins TRBV12-3 or TRBV12-4 and TRBJ1-1; D perhaps matches TRBD1 (6 bases). This CDR3 has 13 residues. Trimming cost V 7 bases and J 0 bases, with 9 bases left between them. Here the CDR3 DNA reads TGTGCCAGCACGGGGGCAGTGAACACTGAAGCTTTCTTT. Residues: CASTGAVNTEAFF.

The chain employs TRBV7-2 and TRBJ1-6; no clear D. V gave up 2 bases and J gave up 5 bases, with 10 bases separating them. The CDR3 is made up of 15 amino acids. Germline CDR1 reads SGHTA; CDR2 reads FQGNSA. The CDR3 DNA sequence: TGTGCCAGCAGCTTATTCGGCAGAAATAATTCACCCCTCCACTTT. It specifies CASSLFGRNNSPLHF.

This clonotype has just a few counts. The chain joins TRBV10-3 to TRBJ2-3, with TRBD2 matching 13 bases. Per germline, CDR1 ENHRY and CDR2 SYGVKD. The V gene end was trimmed by 6 bases and the J gene end by 1 base; junction bases not matched to a gene: 7. There are 17 residues in the CDR3. The CDR3 DNA follows: TGTGCCATCAGCCCCGGGACTAGCGGGGTTCGCACAGATACGCAGTATTTT. This sequence encodes CAISPGTSGVRTDTQYF.

This clonotype showed up just a few times. The chain recombines TRBV19 with TRBJ1-2; D is possibly TRBD1 (6 bases). V shed 3 bases and J shed 6 bases, with 17 bases lying between them. CDR1 is LNHDA and CDR2 is SQIVND in the germline V gene (reference sequence). The CDR3 covers 15 residues. The CDR3 here is CASSILGQLWDGYTF. DNA for the CDR3: TGTGCCAGTAGTATTCTCGGACAGCTATGGGATGGCTACACCTTC.

This clonotype was observed at least ten times. This chain joins TRBV7-9 and TRBJ2-3, with a possible D match to TRBD1 (6 bases). The CDR3 is 15 amino acids. The V end was cut by 5 bases, the J end by 8 bases, with 20 bases between. In germline, CDR1 is SEHNR, CDR2 FQNEAQ (reference sequence). The CDR3 region has the DNA TGTGCCAGCAGCCGCGACAGGAGGAAGATGATTACGCAGTATTTT. This codes for CASSRDRRKMITQYF. The entire variable domain, with the rest obtained from reference TRBV7-9 and TRBJ2-3, is as follows: DTGVSQNPRHKITKRGQNVTFRCDPISEHNRLYWYRQTLGQGPEFLTYFQNEAQLEKSRLLSDRFSAERPKGSFSTLEIQRTEQGDSAMYLCASSRDRRKMITQYFGPGTRLTVL.

Ten or more counts support this clonotype. This chain connects TRBV6-2 or TRBV6-3 to TRBJ2-1; D not resolved. CDR3 size: 12 residues. The germline V gene encodes CDR1 MNHEY and CDR2 SVGEGT. The V and J ends lost 5 bases and 14 bases respectively, with 16 bases between them. The CDR3 DNA sequence: TGTGCCAGCAGTACCCTGTCCCAGACGGAGTTCTTC. Translated: CASSTLSQTEFF.

This clonotype was detected many times. The rearrangement joins TRBV5-1 to TRBJ2-3; D is uncertain. V lost 0 bases and J 1 base, leaving 12 bases between the germline ends. CDR3 size: 16 residues. Germline V gene data show CDR1 as SGHRS and CDR2 as YFSETQ. The CDR3 bases are TGCGCCAGCAGCTTGGCCCCGACATGGGGCACAGATACGCAGTATTTT. Protein product: CASSLAPTWGTDTQYF.

The table lists this clonotype with many counts. The chain employs TRBV20-1 and TRBJ2-5; D perhaps matches TRBD1 (6 bases). The CDR3 is made up of 12 amino acids. CDR1 is DFQATT and CDR2 is SNEGSKA in the germline V gene (reference sequence). The V gene lost 6 bases and the J gene lost 2 bases, with 10 bases spanning the gap. CDR3 DNA sequence: TGCAGTGCGCTACAGGGTCAAGAGACCCAGTACTTC. Translating it yields CSALQGQETQYF.

Notes on this clonotype: A read error may account for a junction end that differs from germline. The CDR3 loop is CASSLGTSFQETQYF. The CDR3 DNA is TGCGCCAGCAGCTTGGGCACTTCCTTCCAAGAGACCCAATACTTC. The rearrangement joins TRBV5-1 to TRBJ2-5, with D unclear. Germline loops: CDR1 SGHRS, CDR2 YFSETQ. The CDR3 contains 15 residues.

There are a few counts of this clonotype. The chain is built from TRBV27 and TRBJ2-6; D is unresolved. The germline CDR1 and CDR2 sequences are MNHEY and SMNVEV (reference sequence). The V gene lost 5 bases and the J gene lost 0 bases, with 14 bases spanning the gap. The CDR3 is 17 amino acids. The CDR3 nucleotides read TGTGCCAGCAGTCCCACAGCCTCAAGCTCTGGGGCCAACGTCCTGACTTTC. Protein: CASSPTASSSGANVLTF.

This clonotype was counted many times. The chain links TRBV4-1 to TRBJ2-7; the D is unclear. This CDR3 has 14 amino acids. V lost 1 base, J lost 3 bases, and 10 bases lay in between. The germline CDR1 and CDR2 sequences are MGHRA and YSYEKL. The CDR3 spells CASSQGPRSYEQYV. The DNA for the CDR3 is TGCGCCAGCAGCCAAGGGCCCCGAAGCTACGAGCAGTACGTC.

The chain is built from TRBV5-1 and TRBJ2-5; no clear D. This CDR3 is 13 amino acids long. Germline CDR1 and CDR2: SGHRS and YFSETQ. V dropped 0 bases and J dropped 0 bases, with 3 bases sitting between them. CDR3 nucleotides: TGCGCCAGCAGCTTGGGAGACCAAGAGACCCAGTACTTC. It codes for CASSLGDQETQYF.

This clonotype was seen more than once but under ten times. The J gene is TRBJ1-6, the V gene TRBV20-1; the D is unclear. The CDR3 totals 15 residues. The germline V gene encodes CDR1 DFQATT and CDR2 SNEGSKA (reference sequence). V dropped 0 bases and J dropped 9 bases, with 15 bases sitting between them. Written as DNA, the CDR3 is TGCAGTGCTAGAGATTTGAGGGAGCCTGGTTCACCCCTCCACTTT. This encodes CSARDLREPGSPLHF.

The V gene is TRBV18, the J gene TRBJ1-5; 8 nucleotides align to TRBD1. V shed 3 bases and J 0 bases; nucleotides not matched to a gene: 4. This CDR3 contains 16 residues. Germline CDR1 is KGHSH and CDR2 is LQKENI. CDR3: CASSPQGATSNQPQHF. In DNA, the CDR3 is TGTGCCAGCTCACCTCAGGGGGCCACTAGCAATCAGCCCCAGCATTTT. Drawing the rest from reference TRBV18 and TRBJ1-5, the complete variable domain is NAGVMQNPRHLVRRRGQEARLRCSPMKGHSHVYWYRQLPEEGLKFMVYLQKENIIDESGMPKERFSAEFPKEGPSILRIQQVVRGDSAAYFCASSPQGATSNQPQHFGDGTRLSIL.

This clonotype was observed many times. The chain joins TRBV18 to TRBJ1-1; TRBD1 matches 7 bases. The V segment lost 3 bases and the J segment 0 bases; nucleotides outside the gene matches: 7. The CDR3 loop spans 16 amino acids. Germline CDR1 and CDR2: KGHSH and LQKENI. CDR3 residues: CASSPREGQLNTEAFF. The CDR3 DNA sequence: TGTGCCAGCTCACCGAGGGAGGGACAGTTGAACACTGAAGCTTTCTTT.

The rearrangement links TRBV27 to TRBJ1-6; perhaps TRBD1 as D (6 bases). Germline CDR1 MNHEY, CDR2 SMNVEV (reference sequence). V lost 4 bases to trimming and J lost 14 bases, with 12 bases between them. This CDR3 comprises 12 residues. CDR3: CASSYPSGALHF. The CDR3 DNA follows: TGTGCCAGCAGTTATCCATCAGGGGCCCTCCACTTT.

This clonotype was detected ten times or more. The gene calls are TRBV20-1 and TRBJ2-1; 7 positions match TRBD1. J gave up 4 bases and V 5 bases, and 17 bases lay outside the gene matches. CDR1 and CDR2 from the germline V gene are DFQATT and SNEGSKA (reference sequence). The CDR3 has 17 residues. The CDR3 DNA sequence: TGCAGTGCTCACCCTCTTAGGACAGGAGAGGTGTACAATGAGCAGTTCTTC. It encodes CSAHPLRTGEVYNEQFF.

This clonotype has a count of ten or more. The chain combines TRBV6-5 with TRBJ2-3; no clear D. The CDR3 contains 16 residues. The V gene's germline CDR1 is MNHEY and CDR2 SVGAGI. The V end was cut by 0 bases, the J end by 0 bases, with 10 bases between. In DNA, the CDR3 is TGTGCCAGCAGTTACTCGGCGTACTACAGCACAGATACGCAGTATTTT. Its translation: CASSYSAYYSTDTQYF.

The CDR3, as DNA: TGTGCCAGCAGCACAGGGTCAGTTGGCACTGAAGCTTTCTTT. It is translated as CASSTGSVGTEAFF. J is TRBJ1-1 and V is TRBV28; a possible D gene is TRBD1 (6 bases). The germline gives CDR1 MDHEN, CDR2 SYDVKM. Trimming removed 6 bases at V and 4 bases at J, with 15 bases between. The CDR3 has 14 amino acids.

The chain is built from TRBV5-1 and TRBJ2-1; TRBD2 aligns across 13 bases. The CDR3 is made up of 15 amino acids. V gave up 4 bases and J gave up 8 bases; unmatched junction bases: 6. The V gene's germline CDR1 is SGHRS and CDR2 YFSETQ. Here the CDR3 reads CASSPGTSGADEQFF. The CDR3 region has the DNA TGCGCCAGCAGCCCCGGGACTAGCGGGGCCGATGAGCAGTTCTTC.

This clonotype was recorded many times. This chain connects TRBV7-2 to TRBJ2-5, with 10 bases fitting TRBD1. V was pared by 5 bases and J by 4 bases, with 1 base of the junction left unmatched. CDR3 size: 13 residues. Germline V lookup: CDR1 SGHTA, CDR2 FQGNSA. The CDR3 region has the DNA TGTGCCAGCAGCCGGGACAGGGGAGAGACCCAGTACTTC. As protein: CASSRDRGETQYF.

This clonotype was recorded many times. The gene calls are TRBV7-2 and TRBJ2-7, with D perhaps TRBD1 or TRBD2 (5 bases each). Deletions cut 1 base from V and 4 bases from J, with 17 bases between. The CDR3 contains 16 residues. Germline CDR1 SGHTA, CDR2 FQGNSA. CDR3 coding DNA: TGTGCCAGCAGCTTAGGTCGGGGACCATCCACTTACGAGCAGTACGTC. Its translation: CASSLGRGPSTYEQYV.